This T cell receptor gamma chain was observed in a study of γδ T cells in repeated Plasmodium falciparum infection. Vgamma9/Vdelta2+ and Vdelta2-negative gammadelta T cells were flow-sorted from PBMC for bulk sequencing. With regard to this clone: The protein TCRdb gives is from a much larger clone and does not agree with this DNA's translation at residue 9, likely a read error; the protein shown here comes from the DNA.

TCRdb reanalysed the multiplex PCR reads via CATT. The sample contains 11,000 to 15,000 gamma-chain clones, 1.6% of which appear only once. The germline V gene has CDR1 GITISATS and CDR2 ISYDGTV (reference sequence). The CDR3 sequence is 11 residues long. The TCR comes from a pool of human donors (malaria-infected and uninfected, not separated). No J gene was assigned, while the V gene was called as TRGV9. The sequenced sample consisted of gamma-delta T cells from blood. In DNA form, the CDR3 reads TGTGCCTTGTGGGAAAGTGTGAAGAGACTCTTT. Translating it yields CALWESVKRLF.